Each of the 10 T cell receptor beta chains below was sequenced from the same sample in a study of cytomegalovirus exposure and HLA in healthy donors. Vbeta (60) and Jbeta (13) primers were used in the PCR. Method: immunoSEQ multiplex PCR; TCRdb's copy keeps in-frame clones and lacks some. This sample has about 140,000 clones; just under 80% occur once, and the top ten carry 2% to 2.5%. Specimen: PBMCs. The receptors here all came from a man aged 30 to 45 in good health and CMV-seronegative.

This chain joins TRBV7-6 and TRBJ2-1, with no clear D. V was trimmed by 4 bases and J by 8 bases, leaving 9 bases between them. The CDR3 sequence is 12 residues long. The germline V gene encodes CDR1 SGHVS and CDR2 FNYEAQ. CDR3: CASSYWRDEQFF. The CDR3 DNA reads TGTGCCAGCAGCTACTGGAGAGATGAGCAGTTCTTC.

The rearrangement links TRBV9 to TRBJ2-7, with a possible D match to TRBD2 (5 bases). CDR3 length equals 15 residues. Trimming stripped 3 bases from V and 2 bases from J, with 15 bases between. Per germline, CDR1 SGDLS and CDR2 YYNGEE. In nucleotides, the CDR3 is TGTGCCAGCAGCGAGCACGGGGTTGAAGCCTACGAGCAGTACTTC. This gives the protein CASSEHGVEAYEQYF.

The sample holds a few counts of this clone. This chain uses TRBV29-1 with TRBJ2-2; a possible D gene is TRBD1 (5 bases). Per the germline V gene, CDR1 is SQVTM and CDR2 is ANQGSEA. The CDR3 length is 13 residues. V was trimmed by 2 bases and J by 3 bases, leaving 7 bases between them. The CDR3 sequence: CSVEKGDTGELFF. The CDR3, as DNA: TGCAGCGTTGAAAAAGGGGACACCGGGGAGCTGTTTTTT.

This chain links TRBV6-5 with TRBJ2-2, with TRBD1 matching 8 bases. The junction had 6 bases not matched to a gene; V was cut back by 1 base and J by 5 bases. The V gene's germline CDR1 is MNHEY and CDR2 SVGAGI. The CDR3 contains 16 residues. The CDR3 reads CASSYYGQGATGELFF. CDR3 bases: TGTGCCAGCAGTTACTATGGGCAGGGGGCGACCGGGGAGCTGTTTTTT.

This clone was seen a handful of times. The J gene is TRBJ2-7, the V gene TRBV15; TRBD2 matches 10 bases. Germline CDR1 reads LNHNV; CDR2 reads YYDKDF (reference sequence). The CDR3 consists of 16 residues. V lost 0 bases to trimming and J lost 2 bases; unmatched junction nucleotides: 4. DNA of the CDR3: TGTGCCACCAGCAGAGATCTAGCGGGAGCGGCCTACGAGCAGTACTTC. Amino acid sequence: CATSRDLAGAAYEQYF.

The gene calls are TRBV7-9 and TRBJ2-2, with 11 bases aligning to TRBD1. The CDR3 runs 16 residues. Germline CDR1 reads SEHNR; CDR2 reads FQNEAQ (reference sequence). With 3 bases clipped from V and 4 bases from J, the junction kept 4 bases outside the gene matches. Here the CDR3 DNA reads TGTGCCAGCAGCTTTTTCGGGACAGGGGGCACCGGGGAGCTGTTTTTT. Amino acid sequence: CASSFFGTGGTGELFF.

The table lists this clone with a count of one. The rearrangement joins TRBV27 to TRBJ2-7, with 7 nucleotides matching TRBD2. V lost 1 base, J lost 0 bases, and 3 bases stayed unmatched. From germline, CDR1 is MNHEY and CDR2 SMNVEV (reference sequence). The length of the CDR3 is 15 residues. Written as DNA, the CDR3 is TGTGCCAGCAGTTTATGGGCTAGCGGCTCCTACGAGCAGTACTTC. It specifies CASSLWASGSYEQYF.

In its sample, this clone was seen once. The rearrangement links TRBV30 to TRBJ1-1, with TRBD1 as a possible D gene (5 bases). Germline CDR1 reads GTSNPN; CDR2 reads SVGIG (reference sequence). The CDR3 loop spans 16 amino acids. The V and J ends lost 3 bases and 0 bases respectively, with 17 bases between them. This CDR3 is CAWRPGGGIMNTEAFF. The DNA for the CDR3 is TGTGCCTGGAGACCCGGGGGGGGTATAATGAACACTGAAGCTTTCTTT.

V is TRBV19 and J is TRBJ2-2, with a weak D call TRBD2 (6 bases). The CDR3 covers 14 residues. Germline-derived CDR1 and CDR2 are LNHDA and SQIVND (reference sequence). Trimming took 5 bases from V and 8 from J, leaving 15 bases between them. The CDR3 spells CASSPQAGLGELFF. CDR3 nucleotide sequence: TGTGCCAGTAGTCCCCAGGCGGGGTTGGGGGAGCTGTTTTTT.

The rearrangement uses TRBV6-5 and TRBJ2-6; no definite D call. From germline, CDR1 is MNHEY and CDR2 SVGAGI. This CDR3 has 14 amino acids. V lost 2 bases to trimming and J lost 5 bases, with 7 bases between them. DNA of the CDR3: TGTGCCAGCAGTTACGCGACAAGGGCCAACGTCCTGACTTTC. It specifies CASSYATRANVLTF.